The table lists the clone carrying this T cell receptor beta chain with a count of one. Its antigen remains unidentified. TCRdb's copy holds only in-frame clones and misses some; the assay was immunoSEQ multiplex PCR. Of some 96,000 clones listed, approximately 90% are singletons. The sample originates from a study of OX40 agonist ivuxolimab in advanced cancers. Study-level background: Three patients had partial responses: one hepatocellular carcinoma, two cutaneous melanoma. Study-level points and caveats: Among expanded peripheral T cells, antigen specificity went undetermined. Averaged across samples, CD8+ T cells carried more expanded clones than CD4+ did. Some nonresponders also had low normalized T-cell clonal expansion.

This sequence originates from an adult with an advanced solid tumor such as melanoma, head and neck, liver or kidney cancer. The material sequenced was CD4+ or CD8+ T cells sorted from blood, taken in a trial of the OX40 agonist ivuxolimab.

The CDR3 reads CATNYRAGLNEQYF. The CDR3 DNA follows: TGTGCCACCAACTACCGTGCAGGGCTGAACGAGCAGTACTTC. V gene TRBV2 combines with J gene TRBJ2-7, with D tentatively TRBD1 (5 bases). The germline CDR1 and CDR2 sequences are SNHLY and FYNNEI. The CDR3 totals 14 residues. V gave up 10 bases and J gave up 5 bases, with 21 bases separating them.